Listed below are T cell receptor beta chains from one sample, sequenced in a study of OX40 agonist ivuxolimab in advanced cancers. The method was immunoSEQ multiplex PCR; TCRdb's version includes in-frame clones alone and lacks a portion of them. The repertoire holds tens of thousands of clones, with about 82% as singletons. The sequencing used CD4+ or CD8+ T cells sorted from blood, collected in a trial of the OX40 agonist ivuxolimab. The receptors originated from an adult with an advanced solid tumor such as melanoma, head and neck, liver or kidney cancer. The CDR3 runs from the conserved cysteine through the conserved F or W. D genes are given only for firm matches. Expanded clones get a size class; other rows say once, few or many, or leave the size out.

j_call d_call clone_size v_call cdr3_nt cdr3_aa
TRBJ1-2 . . TRBV6-1 TGTGCCAGCAGTGAACTCGCCGGGGGAGGCTATGGCTACACCTTC CASSELAGGGYGYTF
TRBJ2-7 . few TRBV5-1 TGCGCCAGCAGTAGCAGTCCGGTAGGGGGGGAGCAGTACTTC CASSSSPVGGEQYF
TRBJ2-4 TRBD2 . TRBV4-3 TGCGCCAGCAGCCAAGGTTACTTAGCGGGAGGGAGAGACATTCAGTACTTC CASSQGYLAGGRDIQYF
TRBJ2-1 . . TRBV11-2 TGTGCCAGCAGCCTGGTAATAGGTGAGCAGTTCTTC CASSLVIGEQFF
TRBJ2-3 . . TRBV6-5 TGTGCCAGCAGTTACCGGGGGGCCTCCACAGATACGCAGTATTTT CASSYRGASTDTQYF
TRBJ2-7 . . TRBV11-2 TGTGCCAGCAGCCCCCTCACAGGAGCCTCCTACGAGCAGTACTTC CASSPLTGASYEQYF
TRBJ1-2 . . TRBV6-1 TGTGCCAGCAAGTCGGAGTTTAGGTCGCATGGCTACACCTTC CASKSEFRSHGYTF
TRBJ1-1 . . TRBV5-1 TGCGCCAGCGGCTCAGGAAATTTGAACACTGAAGCTTTCTTT CASGSGNLNTEAFF
TRBJ1-2 . . TRBV18 TGTGCCAGCTCACTCAAGAACTATGGCTACACCTTC CASSLKNYGYTF
TRBJ1-2 . . TRBV6-6 TGTGCCAGCAGAGGATTTGGAGTTTTTGAAGGCTACACCTTC CASRGFGVFEGYTF
TRBJ1-1 . few TRBV5-4 TGTGCTTCCCAGGGGCCTCTCGACACTGAAGCTTTCTTT CASQGPLDTEAFF
TRBJ1-2 . . TRBV18 TGTGCCAGCTCACCACCGGGGGATTATGGCTACACCTTC CASSPPGDYGYTF
TRBJ2-5 . . TRBV21-1 TGTGCCAATTTCTGTTCAGTTGGGGCCCTTTTGGCCCCTTTTGCTCAAGAGACCCAGTACTTC CANFCSVGALLAPFAQETQYF
TRBJ1-6 . few TRBV7-9 TGTGCCAGCAGCCGCGGAGGGGGTAATTCACCCCTCCACTTT CASSRGGGNSPLHF
TRBJ2-7 . . TRBV5-4 TGTGCCAGCAGCTTGGGTTCACACCCCTACGAGCAGTACTTC CASSLGSHPYEQYF
TRBJ1-2 . . TRBV15 TGTGCCACCAGCAGAGACCTAGCGCACTATGGCTACACCTTC CATSRDLAHYGYTF
TRBJ1-6 . . TRBV9 TGTGCCAGCAGCGTAGAACCTAATTCACCCCTCCACTTT CASSVEPNSPLHF
TRBJ1-1 . . TRBV30 TGTGCCTGGAGTAGGGTAAGACGGGTCGGGTACACTGAAGCTTTCTTT CAWSRVRRVGYTEAFF
TRBJ2-1 . . TRBV28 TGTGCCACCCTGTGGAGGGAAAATGAGCAGTTCTTC CATLWRENEQFF
TRBJ2-3 . . TRBV9 TGTGCCAGCAGCGTAGGAACTTCAGATACGCAGTATTTT CASSVGTSDTQYF
TRBJ2-7 TRBD1 . TRBV19 TGTGCCAGTAGTCCTGGGACAGGAATCGTGTACGAGCAGTACTTC CASSPGTGIVYEQYF
TRBJ2-1 TRBD2 . TRBV6-1 TGTGCCAGCAGGCCATTAGCGGGGGGATACAATGAGCAGTTCTTC CASRPLAGGYNEQFF
TRBJ2-2 . few TRBV7-3 TGTGCCAGCAGCTTAGGGGCTAGCGTAGCCACCGGGGAGCTGTTTTTT CASSLGASVATGELFF
TRBJ2-2 . . TRBV6-1 TGTGCCAGCAGTGAGTCTGGAGGGGGTCCAACTTTGAACACCGGGGAGCTGTTTTTT CASSESGGGPTLNTGELFF
TRBJ1-1 . . TRBV19 TGTGCCAGTAGTACCCTACAGGGAACCACTGAAGCTTTCTTT CASSTLQGTTEAFF
TRBJ1-5 TRBD1 . TRBV18 TGTGCCAGCTCACGGACAGGTGATAGCAATCAGCCCCAGCATTTT CASSRTGDSNQPQHF
TRBJ2-2 . . TRBV19 TGTGCCCGTGGCGGAACCGGGGAGCTGTTTTTT CARGGTGELFF
TRBJ2-7 TRBD1 once TRBV30 TGTGCCTGGAGAATCACAGGGGGCGGCGAGCAGTACTTC CAWRITGGGEQYF
TRBJ1-6 TRBD1 . TRBV30 TGTGCCTGGAGGGGAACAGGGGGCGGGTCACCCCTCCACTTT CAWRGTGGGSPLHF
TRBJ2-7 . . TRBV19 TGTGCCAGTAACCTATACGAGCAGTACTTC CASNLYEQYF
TRBJ2-2 . . TRBV2 TGTGCCAGCAGTCCTCAGGGGAGGAAGCTGTTTTTT CASSPQGRKLFF
TRBJ2-3 TRBD2 . TRBV7-7 TGTGCTAGCAGCTTAGGGACTAGCGGGACTAGCACAGATACGCAGTATTTT CASSLGTSGTSTDTQYF
TRBJ1-4 . once TRBV2 TGTGCCCCAGCAATCCCGGGCTGCGATGAAAAACTGTTTTTT CAPAIPGCDEKLFF
TRBJ1-5 . . TRBV2 TGTGCCAGCAACTACGGGGGAAGCAATCAGCCCCAGCATTTT CASNYGGSNQPQHF
TRBJ1-1 . few TRBV6-4 TGTGCCAGCAGTATGACAGCGAACACTGAAGCTTTCTTT CASSMTANTEAFF
TRBJ2-1 . . TRBV6-6 TGTGCCAGCACCCCGAGTCCGCAGGGCAATGAGCAGTTCTTC CASTPSPQGNEQFF
TRBJ2-7 . once TRBV16 TGTGCCAGCAGCCTGAGCCCCTTTTCCTACGAGCAGTACTTC CASSLSPFSYEQYF
TRBJ1-2 TRBD1 few TRBV5-5 TGTGCCAGCAGCAGCTCCCAGGGGGTTACCTATGGCTACACCTTC CASSSSQGVTYGYTF
TRBJ1-1 . . TRBV6-5 TGTGCCAGCAGCCGTCAGGGGTACACTGAAGCTTTCTTT CASSRQGYTEAFF
TRBJ2-2 TRBD1 . TRBV7-8 TGTGCCAGCAGCTTTCACAGGGGGCGCGACACCGGGGAGCTGTTTTTT CASSFHRGRDTGELFF
TRBJ1-1 TRBD1 . TRBV7-2 TGTGCCAGCAGCTTGGGACAGGGGAACACTGAAGCTTTCTTT CASSLGQGNTEAFF
TRBJ2-3 TRBD2 . TRBV5-6 TGTGCCAGCAGTGCGTGGGCTAGCGGGAGGAGCACAGATACGCAGTATTTT CASSAWASGRSTDTQYF
TRBJ2-3 TRBD2 . TRBV9 TGTGCCAGCAGCTCCAGTGGCGGGAGGGCCGGAGATACGCAGTATTTT CASSSSGGRAGDTQYF
TRBJ2-3 . . TRBV7-2 TGTGCCAGCAGCTTAGTAGCGGCAGATACGCAGTATTTT CASSLVAADTQYF
TRBJ2-7 . . TRBV27 TGTGCCAGCAGTTTATACGCCTTGGGCGAGCAGTACTTC CASSLYALGEQYF
TRBJ2-1 . . TRBV4-2 TGTGCCAGCAGCCAAGCGTATGAGCAGTTCTTC CASSQAYEQFF
TRBJ2-1 TRBD2 . TRBV14 TGTGCCAGCAGCCAGGGGGGGATCAAGCAGTTCTTC CASSQGGIKQFF
TRBJ1-2 TRBD1 once TRBV6-5 TGTGCCAGCTCGAGGAAGGGGGCCCTCTATGGCTACACCTTC CASSRKGALYGYTF
TRBJ1-5 TRBD1 . TRBV30 TGTGCCTGGAGTCTCCCGTCAGGGGGAAGACAGCCCCAGCATTTT CAWSLPSGGRQPQHF
TRBJ2-1 . . TRBV2 TGTGCCAGTGAATTGGACAATGAGCAGTTCTTC CASELDNEQFF
TRBJ1-3 . . TRBV7-9 TGTGCCAGCAGCTTAAGTGGGGCGAGGGTACGGAGCTCTGGAAACACCATATATTTT CASSLSGARVRSSGNTIYF
TRBJ2-7 TRBD1 . TRBV5-1 TGCGCCAGCAGTGGACAGGGCCTCGAGCAGTACTTC CASSGQGLEQYF
TRBJ2-7 . once TRBV5-1 TGCGCCAGCAGCTCGACGGGCCTGAACTACGAGCAGTACTTC CASSSTGLNYEQYF
TRBJ2-1 TRBD1 . TRBV14 TGTGCCAGCAGCCACAGGGGGCGCTGGCAGTTCTTC CASSHRGRWQFF
TRBJ1-4 . . TRBV5-1 TGCGCCAGCAGCGAAGGACAGTTACTTCAACCTGAAAAACTGTTTTTT CASSEGQLLQPEKLFF
TRBJ2-3 TRBD2 . TRBV27 TGTGCCAGCAGAAAACTAGCGGGGGCATCAGATACGCAGTATTTT CASRKLAGASDTQYF
TRBJ2-1 . . TRBV25-1 TGTGCCAGCAGTGAACAATCAGTACAGGGTAGTAGAAATGAGCAGTTCTTC CASSEQSVQGSRNEQFF